This TCR beta chain was documented in a study of CD8+CD57+ T cells in acquired aplastic anemia. As for the study in general: DNA recovered from sorted CD4+ and CD8+ cells had a mean of about 3.5 ug.

Genomic DNA templated the TCR beta VDJ and CDR3 profiling. TCRdb redid the calling of the reads with MiXCR, one entry per CDR3 protein. The table has hundreds of thousands of distinct CDR3 sequences, around 72% seen once. This clonotype was detected ten times or more. Its specificity is unknown. Broader study findings: In common between the patients and the controls were around 29 CD8+ CDR3 sequences.

Germline CDR1 is LNHNV and CDR2 is YYDKDF (reference sequence). V gave up 3 bases and J gave up 0 bases; unmatched junction bases: 4. CDR3 length: 17 amino acids. The sequenced material came from sorted CD4+, CD8+, or CD8+CD57+ T cells (not recorded which) from PBMCs. The rearrangement links TRBV15 to TRBJ1-4; 10 bases are a match to TRBD1. The receptor was isolated from a human donor in good health, serving as a control. The CDR3 spells CATSSGQGGTTNEKLFF. The CDR3 DNA follows: TGTGCCACCAGCAGTGGACAGGGGGGGACAACTAATGAAAAACTGTTTTTT. Drawing the rest from reference TRBV15 and TRBJ1-4, the complete variable domain is DAMVIQNPRYQVTQFGKPVTLSCSQTLNHNVMYWYQQKSSQAPKLLFHYYDKDFNNEADTPDNFQSRRPNTSFCFLDIRSPGLGDTAMYLCATSSGQGGTTNEKLFFGSGTQLSVL.